This T cell receptor beta chain was profiled in a study of response to subunit inactivated influenza vaccine. Using its own MiXCR run on the RT-PCR reads, TCRdb lists one record per CDR3 protein. The sample yields just under 550,000 distinct CDR3 sequences, less than 25% seen once. V was pared by 2 bases and J by 3 bases, with 5 bases of the junction left unmatched. CDR1 and CDR2 from the germline V gene are MNHEY and SVGEGT. CDR3 size: 17 residues. These same records also appear under a second study, on T cells expressing NK-cell markers. From that report: UMIs accompanied the 5'RACE template switching by which TCR beta cDNA was made.

The clonotype was recovered from a man aged 50-59 years who received an inactivated influenza vaccine. The sample here was CD4+ T cells sorted from PBMCs, taken approximately 13 days after vaccination. J is TRBJ2-1 and V is TRBV6-2 or TRBV6-3; 12 positions agree with TRBD2. Written as DNA, the CDR3 is TGTGCCAGCAGTTACGCGCGGACTAGCGGGAACTACAATGAGCAGTTCTTC. This codes for CASSYARTSGNYNEQFF.